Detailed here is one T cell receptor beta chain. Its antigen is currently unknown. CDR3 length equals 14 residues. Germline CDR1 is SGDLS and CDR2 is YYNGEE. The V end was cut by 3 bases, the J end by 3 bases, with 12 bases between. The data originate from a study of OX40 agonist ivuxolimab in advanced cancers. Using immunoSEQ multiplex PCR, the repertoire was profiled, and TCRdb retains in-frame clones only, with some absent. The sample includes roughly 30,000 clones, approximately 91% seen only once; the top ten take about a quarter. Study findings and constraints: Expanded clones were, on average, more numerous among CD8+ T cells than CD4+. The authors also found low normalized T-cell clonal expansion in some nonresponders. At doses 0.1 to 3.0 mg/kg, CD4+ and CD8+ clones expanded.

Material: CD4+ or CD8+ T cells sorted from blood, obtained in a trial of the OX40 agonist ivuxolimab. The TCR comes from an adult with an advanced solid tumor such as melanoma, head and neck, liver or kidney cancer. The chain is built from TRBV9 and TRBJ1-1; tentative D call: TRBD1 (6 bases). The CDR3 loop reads CASSGPGQDTEAFF. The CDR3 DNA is TGTGCCAGCAGCGGACCGGGACAAGACACTGAAGCTTTCTTT. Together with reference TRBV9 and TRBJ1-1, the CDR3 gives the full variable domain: DSGVTQTPKHLITATGQRVTLRCSPRSGDLSVYWYQQSLDQGLQFLIQYYNGEERAKGNILERFSAQQFPDLHSELNLSSLELGDSALYFCASSGPGQDTEAFFGQGTRLTVV.